This TCR beta chain came from a study of early T cells in non-severe SARS-CoV-2 infection. Looking at the study overall: From unsorted whole blood, bulk RNA was sequenced, and the chains remained unpaired.

Researchers tagged individual cDNA molecules with unique molecular identifiers. TCRdb reprocessed the 5' RACE reads via MiXCR and lists one record per CDR3 protein. The table lists tens of thousands of distinct CDR3 sequences, 11% of them singletons, with roughly 3% in the top ten. Germline CDR1 reads SGDLS; CDR2 reads YYNGEE. V was pared by 4 bases and J by 9 bases, with 9 bases of the junction left unmatched. CDR3 length equals 16 residues. In its sample, this clonotype was seen many times. The target antigen is unknown. The study, taken as a whole, reports: Anti-spike CD8 responses were favored by VDJdb matching, which missed private and CD4 specificities.

This sequence originates from an adult who was a healthcare worker with PCR-confirmed SARS-CoV-2 infection or an uninfected control (not recorded which). Sequencing was performed on whole blood, taken at baseline. This chain connects TRBV9 to TRBJ1-6, with 11 bases that match TRBD1. CDR3 residues: CASSPRTGGGSSPLHF. The CDR3 region has the DNA TGTGCCAGCAGCCCAAGGACAGGGGGCGGAAGTTCACCCCTCCACTTT.